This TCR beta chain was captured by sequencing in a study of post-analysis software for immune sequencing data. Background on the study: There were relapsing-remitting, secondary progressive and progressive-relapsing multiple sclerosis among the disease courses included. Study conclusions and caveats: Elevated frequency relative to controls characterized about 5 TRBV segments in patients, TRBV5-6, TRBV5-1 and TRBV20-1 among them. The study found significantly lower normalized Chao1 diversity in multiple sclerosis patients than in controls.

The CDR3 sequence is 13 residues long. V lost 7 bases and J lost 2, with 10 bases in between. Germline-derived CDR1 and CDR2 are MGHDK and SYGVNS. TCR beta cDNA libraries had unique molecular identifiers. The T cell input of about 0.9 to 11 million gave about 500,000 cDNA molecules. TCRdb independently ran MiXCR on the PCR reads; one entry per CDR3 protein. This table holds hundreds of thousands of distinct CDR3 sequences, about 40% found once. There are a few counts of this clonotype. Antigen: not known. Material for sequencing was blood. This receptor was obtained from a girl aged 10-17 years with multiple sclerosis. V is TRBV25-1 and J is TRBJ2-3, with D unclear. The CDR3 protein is CASIGTTTDTQYF. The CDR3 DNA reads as TGTGCCAGCATCGGCACTACCACAGATACGCAGTATTTT.